The source of this TCR beta chain is a study of T cells after posttransplantation cyclophosphamide. This table comes from immunoSEQ multiplex PCR, and its TCRdb copy is limited to in-frame clones, with some not included. The sample lists more than 30,000 clones; about 89% were seen once. Cells defined as naive were viable CD3+CD4+ or CD3+CD8+ and CCR7+CD45RA+CD45RO-CD95-CD27+CD28+. The CDR3 is made up of 15 amino acids. The germline gives CDR1 ENHRY, CDR2 SYGVKD. Note on this clone: One end of the junction varies from germline; a read error may be responsible. This same CDR3 is encoded by further DNA sequences in the sample.

The rearrangement links TRBV10-3 to TRBJ1-1; no definite D call. The source material was naive CD4+ T cells sorted from PBMCs. This clonotype was obtained from a woman in her sixties or seventies in good health, CMV-negative, and a related stem cell transplant donor. CDR3 loop: CASTPQDYMNTEAFF. The CDR3 DNA reads TGTGCCTCCACCCCTCAAGACTATATGAACACTGAAGCCTTCTTT.